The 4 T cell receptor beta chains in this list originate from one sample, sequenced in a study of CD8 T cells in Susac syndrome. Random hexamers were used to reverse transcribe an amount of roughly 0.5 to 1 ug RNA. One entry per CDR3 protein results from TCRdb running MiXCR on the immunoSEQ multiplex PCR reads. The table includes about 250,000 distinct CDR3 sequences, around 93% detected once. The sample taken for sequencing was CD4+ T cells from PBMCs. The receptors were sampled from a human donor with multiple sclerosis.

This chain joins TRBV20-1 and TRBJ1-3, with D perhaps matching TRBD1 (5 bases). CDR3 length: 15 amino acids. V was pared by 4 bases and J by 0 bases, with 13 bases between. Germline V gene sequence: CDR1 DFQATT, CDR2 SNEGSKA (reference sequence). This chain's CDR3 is CSANSGTSSGNTIYF. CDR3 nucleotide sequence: TGCAGTGCTAATTCCGGGACCTCCTCTGGAAACACCATATATTTT.

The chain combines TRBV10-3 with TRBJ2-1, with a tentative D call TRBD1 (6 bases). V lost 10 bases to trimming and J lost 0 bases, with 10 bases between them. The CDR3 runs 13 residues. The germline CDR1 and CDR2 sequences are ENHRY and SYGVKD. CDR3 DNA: TGTGCCACCCAGGGGATCTCCTACAATGAGCAGTTCTTC. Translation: CATQGISYNEQFF.

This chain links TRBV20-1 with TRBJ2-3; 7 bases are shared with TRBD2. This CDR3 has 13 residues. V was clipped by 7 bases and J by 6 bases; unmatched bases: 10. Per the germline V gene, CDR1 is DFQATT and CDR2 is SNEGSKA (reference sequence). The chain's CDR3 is CSEQRDGGDTQYF. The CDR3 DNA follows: TGCAGTGAACAGCGGGATGGGGGGGATACGCAGTATTTT.

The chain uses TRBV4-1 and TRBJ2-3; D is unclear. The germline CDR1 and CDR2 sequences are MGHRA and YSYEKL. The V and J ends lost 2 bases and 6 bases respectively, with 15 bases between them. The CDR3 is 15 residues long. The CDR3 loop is CASSQTATARDTQYF. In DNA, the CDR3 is TGCGCCAGCAGCCAAACTGCTACGGCTCGGGATACGCAGTATTTT.